This record concerns one TCR beta chain sequence. The sample is drawn from a study of blood T cell repertoires in COVID-19. About the study: Both acute and convalescent COVID-19 samples were obtained from the United States, Italy and Spain.

The protocol was immunoSEQ multiplex PCR, while the TCRdb copy is restricted to in-frame clones and leaves out a portion. The data contain fewer than 300,000 clones, roughly 93% of them singletons. Participants' reported clinical history set cohort assignment. This CDR3 has 16 amino acids. V was cut by 3 bases and J by 5 bases, with 18 bases left in between. The germline V gene has CDR1 SGHRS and CDR2 YFSETQ. The clonotype was recovered from a woman in her forties with acute COVID-19. The gene calls are TRBV5-1 and TRBJ2-1; TRBD1 might be the D (7 bases). Source material: PBMCs or T cells enriched from blood (not recorded which). CDR3 nucleotides: TGCGCCAGCAGCTCCCAGGGGGGTTTATTTAACAATGAGCAGTTCTTC. Translation: CASSSQGGLFNNEQFF.